Shown below are 26 T cell receptor beta chains from a single sample sequenced in a study of T-cell memory formation after mild COVID-19. TCRdb re-called the 5' RACE reads through MiXCR, storing one row per CDR3 protein. The sample contains 300,000 to 350,000 distinct CDR3 sequences, just under 20% of which appear only once. Material: PBMCs or a T cell subset sorted from them (not recorded which). All receptors come from a man between 18 and 29 years old who had mild COVID-19 (a few samples of this study predate the infection). Cell type and time point are not known.

This chain connects TRBV9 to TRBJ1-2; D unclear. Germline CDR1 is SGDLS and CDR2 is YYNGEE. There are 12 residues in the CDR3. Trimming took off 0 bases at V and 8 bases at J, with 8 bases between the two ends. The CDR3 nucleotides read TGTGCCAGCAGCGTAGCGTCAGGAGGCTACACCTTC. Its translation is CASSVASGGYTF.

A remark on this clonotype: At one end the junction does not follow the germline gene, possibly because of a read error. This chain uses TRBV12-3 or TRBV12-4 with TRBJ2-7, with D tentatively TRBD1 (6 bases). The CDR3 has 17 residues. The CDR3 here is CASSPPPTGPFSYERYF. CDR3 in DNA: TGTGCCAGCAGTCCACCCCCCACAGGGCCCTTCTCCTACGAGCGGTACTTC.

The J gene is TRBJ1-4, the V gene TRBV6-5, with D hard to call. CDR3 size: 17 residues. V shed 2 bases and J shed 12 bases, with 25 bases lying between them. Per germline, CDR1 MNHEY and CDR2 SVGAGI. CDR3 nucleotide sequence: TGTGCCAGCAGTTACACCACCGGTGTCTTATATCCTCATCAACTGTTTTTT. Translating it yields CASSYTTGVLYPHQLFF.

On this clonotype: At one of its ends the junction is not consistent with the germline gene, which may arise from a read error. The rearrangement links TRBV7-7 to TRBJ2-1; the match to TRBD2 covers 8 bases. This CDR3 has 16 amino acids. The germline gives CDR1 SSHAT, CDR2 FNYEAQ (reference sequence). In DNA, the CDR3 is TGTGCTAGCAGCCCCAGCGGGGGAAGCTCCTACAATGAGCAGTTCTTC. Translating gives CASSPSGGSSYNEQFF.

The chain joins TRBV4-1 to TRBJ1-5, with unresolved D. The CDR3 runs 18 residues. The V and J ends lost 0 bases and 5 bases respectively, with 20 bases between them. Germline V lookup: CDR1 MGHRA, CDR2 YSYEKL. CDR3 nucleotide sequence: TGCGCCAGCAGCCAAGATATCGGCCAGATCGCACTCCATCAGCCCCAGCATTTT. Its protein is CASSQDIGQIALHQPQHF.

V and J are TRBV5-4 and TRBJ1-2; a possible D gene is TRBD1 (6 bases). V was pared by 2 bases and J by 8 bases, with 19 bases between. The CDR3 spans 15 residues. CDR1 is SGHNT, CDR2 YYREEE, per germline (reference sequence). The CDR3, as DNA: TGTGCCAGCAGCTTAGACAGGAGGGGAACCAAGGGCTACACCTTC. Encoded protein: CASSLDRRGTKGYTF.

The rearrangement joins TRBV9 to TRBJ2-4, with a weak D call TRBD1 (5 bases). The V gene lost 4 bases and the J gene lost 7 bases, with 18 bases spanning the gap. The length of the CDR3 is 15 residues. The germline V gene has CDR1 SGDLS and CDR2 YYNGEE. Written as DNA, the CDR3 is TGTGCCAGCAGCCCCCAGGGAACAATCGCGAACATTCAGTACTTC. Translation gives CASSPQGTIANIQYF.

This chain uses TRBV20-1 with TRBJ1-2; D perhaps matches TRBD1 (6 bases). Trimming removed 5 bases at V and 4 bases at J, with 20 bases between. The CDR3 length is 15 residues. From germline, CDR1 is DFQATT and CDR2 SNEGSKA (reference sequence). CDR3: CSAQPQQGRSYGYTF. The CDR3 bases are TGCAGTGCTCAGCCCCAGCAGGGGAGGTCCTATGGCTACACCTTC.

The chain combines TRBV27 with TRBJ1-6; unclear D gene. V was pared by 2 bases and J by 5 bases, with 7 bases between. In germline, CDR1 is MNHEY, CDR2 SMNVEV (reference sequence). The CDR3 totals 14 residues. The CDR3 bases are TGTGCCAGCAGTTTAAGGGTAGATAATTCACCCCTCCACTTT. Amino acids: CASSLRVDNSPLHF.

This clonotype came up a few times. The CDR3 DNA reads TGTGCCAGCACCGAACCCGTGGCTCGCAATCAGCCCCAGCATTTT. Translating it yields CASTEPVARNQPQHF. The rearrangement joins TRBV5-6 to TRBJ1-5; no firm D call. CDR1 and CDR2 (germline): SGHDT, YYEEEE. V was cut by 6 bases and J by 2 bases, with 15 bases left in between. The CDR3 is made up of 15 amino acids.

This clonotype was seen many times. V gene TRBV5-5 combines with J gene TRBJ2-3; D might be TRBD2 (6 bases). Germline V lookup: CDR1 SGHKS, CDR2 YYEKEE (reference sequence). V was trimmed by 0 bases and J by 9 bases, leaving 20 bases between them. The CDR3 is made up of 16 amino acids. The CDR3 DNA reads as TGTGCCAGCAGCTTGGACCTATCGGGGGTTTGGTCCACGCAGTATTTT. It yields the protein CASSLDLSGVWSTQYF. The full variable domain, completed using reference TRBV5-5 and TRBJ2-3, is DAGVTQSPTHLIKTRGQQVTLRCSPISGHKSVSWYQQVLGQGPQFIFQYYEKEERGRGNFPDRFSARQFPNYSSELNVNALLLGDSALYLCASSLDLSGVWSTQYFGPGTRLTVL.

J is TRBJ2-7 and V is TRBV19; possible D gene TRBD2, 6 bases. Germline V gene sequence: CDR1 LNHDA, CDR2 SQIVND (reference sequence). Trimming removed 3 bases from V and 5 bases from J, with 17 bases in between. This CDR3 contains 15 residues. This CDR3 is CASSISGRLQNEQYF. CDR3 DNA sequence: TGTGCCAGTAGTATCAGCGGGCGGCTTCAAAACGAGCAGTACTTC.

This clonotype was seen only a few times. The chain joins TRBV7-9 to TRBJ1-4; D not certain. Germline values: CDR1 SEHNR, CDR2 FQNEAQ (reference sequence). The CDR3 runs to 15 residues. Trimming cost V 5 bases and J 7 bases, with 17 bases left between them. CDR3 in DNA: TGTGCCAGCAGCCCCCCCCAGGAGGTGGGTGAAAAACTGTTTTTT. Amino acid sequence: CASSPPQEVGEKLFF.

This clonotype has more than one count but fewer than ten. This sequence joins TRBV7-9 and TRBJ1-2; D is unresolved. V lost 2 bases to trimming and J lost 0 bases, with 7 bases between them. CDR1 is SEHNR, CDR2 FQNEAQ, per germline (reference sequence). The CDR3 spans 14 residues. The CDR3, as DNA: TGTGCCAGCAGCTTACTGGAGGCTAACTATGGCTACACCTTC. Amino acids: CASSLLEANYGYTF.

This sequence joins TRBV7-9 and TRBJ1-1; maybe TRBD1 (6 bases). Germline values: CDR1 SEHNR, CDR2 FQNEAQ (reference sequence). V was pared by 4 bases and J by 0 bases, with 21 bases between. The CDR3 totals 18 residues. CDR3 sequence (DNA): TGTGCCAGCAGCTCAAATCTACTACGGACAGCAATGAACACTGAAGCTTTCTTT. Protein product: CASSSNLLRTAMNTEAFF. The entire variable domain, with the rest obtained from reference TRBV7-9 and TRBJ1-1, is as follows: DTGVSQNPRHKITKRGQNVTFRCDPISEHNRLYWYRQTLGQGPEFLTYFQNEAQLEKSRLLSDRFSAERPKGSFSTLEIQRTEQGDSAMYLCASSSNLLRTAMNTEAFFGQGTRLTVV.

The J gene is TRBJ2-1, the V gene TRBV29-1; D may be TRBD2 (5 bases). The ends were cut back, 7 bases at V and 2 bases at J, with 15 bases in the middle. The germline V gene encodes CDR1 SQVTM and CDR2 ANQGSEA. The CDR3 is made up of 14 amino acids. CDR3 DNA: TGCAGCGCCGGGGTGGGGTTTCCCTACAATGAGCAGTTCTTC. Amino acid sequence: CSAGVGFPYNEQFF.

The chain joins TRBV28 to TRBJ2-7; TRBD2 matches 14 bases. The CDR3 is 15 residues long. The junction had 10 bases not matched to a gene; V was cut back by 6 bases and J by 9 bases. The germline gives CDR1 MDHEN, CDR2 SYDVKM. Here the CDR3 reads CASSAGTSGGRGQYV. CDR3 DNA sequence: TGTGCCAGCAGCGCCGGGACTAGCGGGGGACGGGGGCAGTACGTC.

The chain combines TRBV4-1 with TRBJ1-2, with 8 bases fitting TRBD1. V was pared by 2 bases and J by 4 bases, with 9 bases of the junction left unmatched. This CDR3 is built from 16 residues. The germline V gene has CDR1 MGHRA and CDR2 YSYEKL. CDR3 residues: CASSQSVTGEAYGYTF. CDR3 in DNA: TGCGCCAGCAGCCAATCCGTGACAGGGGAGGCCTATGGCTACACCTTC.

This clonotype was recorded a few times. V usage is TRBV28 and J usage is TRBJ1-1; no clear D gene. This CDR3 has 13 amino acids. Trimming shortened V by 3 bases and J by 3 bases, and 8 bases separated the two germline ends. Germline-derived CDR1 and CDR2 are MDHEN and SYDVKM. The DNA of the CDR3 is TGTGCCAGCAGTTTCAATCCAGACACTGAAGCTTTCTTT. This sequence encodes CASSFNPDTEAFF.

This clonotype appeared a few times. The chain couples TRBV7-3 to TRBJ2-5, with a tentative D call TRBD2 (7 bases). The CDR3 spans 14 residues. Trimming left V 6 bases short and J 1 base short, with 12 bases between. CDR1 SGHTA and CDR2 FQGTGA come from the germline V gene. CDR3 in DNA: TGTGCCAGCAGTTACGGGGGGCCCCAAGAGACCCAGTACTTC. It yields the protein CASSYGGPQETQYF.

This chain connects TRBV5-1 to TRBJ2-5; the D gene is possibly TRBD1 (7 bases). The germline CDR1 and CDR2 sequences are SGHRS and YFSETQ. The CDR3 sequence is 14 residues long. V was clipped by 4 bases and J by 2 bases, with 12 bases between them. The CDR3 region has the DNA TGCGCCAGCAGCGTGGCGGGACAGCAAGAGACCCAGTACTTC. Translated, it gives CASSVAGQQETQYF.

The table lists this clonotype with many counts. The chain uses TRBV29-1 and TRBJ2-5; D is ambiguous. Germline CDR1 is SQVTM and CDR2 is ANQGSEA. V was pared by 8 bases and J by 2 bases, with 6 bases between. This CDR3 spans 10 amino acids. The CDR3 DNA reads as TGCAGCTCGTTGCAAGAGACCCAGTACTTC. Protein: CSSLQETQYF.

This clonotype has a count of ten or more. The chain couples TRBV7-3 to TRBJ2-1; D unclear. The CDR3 is made up of 15 amino acids. Trimming stripped 0 bases from V and 7 bases from J, with 13 bases between. In germline, CDR1 is SGHTA, CDR2 FQGTGA. CDR3 coding DNA: TGTGCCAGCAGCTTAACCTCGACGACGGAAAATGAGCAGTTCTTC. Protein: CASSLTSTTENEQFF.

The gene calls are TRBV20-1 and TRBJ1-6; D unresolved. The CDR3 covers 15 residues. The V and J ends lost 2 bases and 6 bases respectively, with 14 bases between them. CDR1 and CDR2 from the germline V gene are DFQATT and SNEGSKA (reference sequence). The CDR3 DNA sequence: TGCAGTGCTAGAATCCGAGGGAGAGTTAATTCACCCCTCCACTTT. It yields the protein CSARIRGRVNSPLHF.

This clonotype was seen more than once but under ten times. V and J are TRBV5-1 and TRBJ2-3; 7 bases align to TRBD2. J lost 1 base, V lost 4 bases, and 9 bases had no gene match. The CDR3 extends over 16 amino acids. CDR1 and CDR2 (germline): SGHRS, YFSETQ. The CDR3 spells CASSVGLDAGTDTQYF. The CDR3 region has the DNA TGCGCCAGCAGCGTCGGACTAGACGCGGGCACAGATACGCAGTATTTT.

This clonotype was seen a few times. The V gene is TRBV12-3 or TRBV12-4, the J gene TRBJ1-2, with D maybe TRBD1 (5 bases). Deletions cut 5 bases from V and 2 bases from J, with 12 bases between. This CDR3 is 14 amino acids long. This chain's CDR3 is CASSPGGGNYGYTF. CDR3 DNA sequence: TGTGCCAGCAGTCCCGGGGGGGGGAACTATGGCTACACCTTC.